The 21 T cell receptor beta chains presented below share a single source sample, sequenced in a study of neoadjuvant anti-PD-1 for oral cavity cancer. The assay was immunoSEQ multiplex PCR, and TCRdb's table has in-frame clones only and misses some. The sample shows about 61,000 clones, around 80% of them seen only once. The material was PBMCs, obtained before nivolumab (anti-PD-1) treatment. The receptors were sampled from a person aged 35-79 years with oral cavity squamous cell carcinoma.

The gene calls are TRBV19 and TRBJ1-3; possibly TRBD1 for D (6 bases). This CDR3 comprises 15 residues. Germline-derived CDR1 and CDR2 are LNHDA and SQIVND (reference sequence). Trimming removed 5 bases from V and 7 bases from J, with 18 bases in between. CDR3 region: CASSETRGHRNTIYF. The CDR3 DNA reads as TGTGCCAGTAGTGAGACCCGGGGACATCGGAACACCATATATTTT.

The rearrangement uses TRBV5-6 and TRBJ2-1, with 7 positions matching TRBD1. The CDR3 loop spans 11 amino acids. V shed 4 bases and J 9 bases; nucleotides not matched to a gene: 1. Per the germline V gene, CDR1 is SGHDT and CDR2 is YYEEEE. The DNA of the CDR3 is TGTGCCAGCAGCCCAGGGGGTGAGCAGTTCTTC. Protein product: CASSPGGEQFF. The entire variable domain, with the rest obtained from reference TRBV5-6 and TRBJ2-1, is as follows: DAGVTQSPTHLIKTRGQQVTLRCSPKSGHDTVSWYQQALGQGPQFIFQYYEEEERQRGNFPDRFSGHQFPNYSSELNVNALLLGDSALYLCASSPGGEQFFGPGTRLTVL.

The chain uses TRBV4-1 and TRBJ1-5; 7 bases are a match to TRBD1. CDR1 is MGHRA, CDR2 YSYEKL, per germline. Germline trimming cut 1 base from V and 5 bases from J; bases unmatched to any gene: 2. This CDR3 is 14 amino acids long. CDR3 sequence: CASSQGQGYQPQHF. CDR3 nucleotide sequence: TGCGCCAGCAGCCAAGGACAGGGTTATCAGCCCCAGCATTTT.

CDR3 sequence reads: CASSEEQHNQPQHF. The CDR3 DNA reads as TGTGCCAGCAGTGAGGAACAGCACAATCAGCCCCAGCATTTT. The rearrangement joins TRBV2 to TRBJ1-5; D is undetermined. Germline V lookup: CDR1 SNHLY, CDR2 FYNNEI. The CDR3 runs 14 residues. Trimming shortened V by 3 bases and J by 3 bases, and 9 bases separated the two germline ends.

This sequence joins TRBV7-6 and TRBJ2-2; D is unclear. Germline V gene lookup returns CDR1 SGHVS and CDR2 FNYEAQ. V was cut by 6 bases and J by 4 bases, with 12 bases left in between. This CDR3 is 14 amino acids long. For the CDR3, the DNA is TGTGCCAGCAGTTCCGACACGGTCACCGGGGAGCTGTTTTTT. Translation gives CASSSDTVTGELFF.

The J gene is TRBJ1-1, the V gene TRBV6-1; the D gene is possibly TRBD1 (6 bases). V was cut by 0 bases and J by 5 bases, with 16 bases left in between. Germline V gene lookup returns CDR1 MNHNS and CDR2 SASEGT. The CDR3 contains 16 residues. The CDR3 nucleotides read TGTGCCAGCAGTGAAGCCCAAGGACAGTTGGAGACTGAAGCTTTCTTT. This gives the protein CASSEAQGQLETEAFF.

This chain joins TRBV19 and TRBJ2-7, with a tentative D call TRBD1 (6 bases). Trimming shortened V by 4 bases and J by 0 bases, and 13 bases separated the two germline ends. The CDR3 length is 15 residues. Germline V gene data show CDR1 as LNHDA and CDR2 as SQIVND (reference sequence). Here the CDR3 reads CASSKTPGASYEQYF. DNA of the CDR3: TGTGCCAGTAGTAAGACGCCAGGGGCCTCCTACGAGCAGTACTTC.

The rearrangement uses TRBV27 and TRBJ2-3, with D unclear. This CDR3 is 15 amino acids long. Germline V gene sequence: CDR1 MNHEY, CDR2 SMNVEV (reference sequence). V was pared by 3 bases and J by 0 bases, with 10 bases between. The CDR3 sequence is CASSFDFTSTDTQYF. In nucleotides, the CDR3 is TGTGCCAGCAGTTTTGACTTCACTAGCACAGATACGCAGTATTTT.

The CDR3, as DNA: TGTGCCACCAGCAGAGGGGGAACAGGGGTCGATAAATGGAATCAGCCCCAGCATTTT. Translation: CATSRGGTGVDKWNQPQHF. The chain carries TRBV15 and TRBJ1-5; 7 nucleotides line up with TRBD1. The V gene's germline CDR1 is LNHNV and CDR2 YYDKDF (reference sequence). V shed 1 base and J 4 bases; nucleotides not matched to a gene: 16. The CDR3 runs 19 residues.

The chain uses TRBV14 and TRBJ1-6; 7 bases map to TRBD1. This CDR3 is 16 amino acids long. Trimming took 2 bases from V and 3 from J; bases not matched to a gene: 4. CDR1 is SGHDN, CDR2 FVKESK, per germline. The CDR3 sequence: CASSQRQGLYNSPLHF. For the CDR3, the DNA is TGTGCCAGCAGCCAACGACAGGGCCTCTATAATTCACCCCTCCACTTT.

The chain uses TRBV5-1 and TRBJ2-5; 9 nucleotides match TRBD1. V was clipped by 3 bases and J by 9 bases; unmatched bases: 9. The CDR3 sequence is 14 residues long. Germline CDR1 is SGHRS and CDR2 is YFSETQ. The CDR3 here is CASSSGQGAVAQYF. CDR3 coding DNA: TGCGCCAGCAGCTCGGGACAGGGCGCGGTGGCCCAGTACTTC.

V is TRBV29-1 and J is TRBJ2-1, with D perhaps being TRBD1 or TRBD2 (5 bases each). Per the germline V gene, CDR1 is SQVTM and CDR2 is ANQGSEA. There are 11 residues in the CDR3. CDR3 loop: CGGRSYNEQFF. DNA for the CDR3: TGCGGGGGACGGTCCTACAATGAGCAGTTCTTC.

This chain connects TRBV11-2 to TRBJ1-2; possibly TRBD1 for D (5 bases). This CDR3 region has 14 residues. CDR1 and CDR2 from the germline V gene are SGHAT and FQNNGV. V was pared by 0 bases and J by 2 bases, with 7 bases between. The chain's CDR3 is CASSLDRANYGYTF. The CDR3 DNA reads TGTGCCAGCAGCTTAGACAGGGCCAACTATGGCTACACCTTC.

This clone was detected only a few times. This sequence joins TRBV5-8 and TRBJ1-4; D unresolved. The CDR3 totals 16 residues. Trimming removed 4 bases from V and 5 bases from J, with 18 bases in between. Germline V lookup: CDR1 SGHTS, CDR2 YDEGEE. The CDR3 is CASSLPAVYSNEKLFF. In nucleotides, the CDR3 is TGTGCCAGCAGCCTCCCGGCGGTCTATTCAAATGAAAAACTGTTTTTT.

The chain links TRBV7-9 to TRBJ2-5; 9 bases map to TRBD2. CDR3 length: 16 amino acids. Trimming cost V 8 bases and J 4 bases; bases outside gene matches: 14. Germline-derived CDR1 and CDR2 are SEHNR and FQNEAQ (reference sequence). CDR3 DNA: TGTGCCAGCGGGAGCTGGCAGCGGGAGGTTGGAGAGACCCAGTACTTC. Its protein is CASGSWQREVGETQYF.

This clone appeared once. This chain connects TRBV7-3 to TRBJ2-2; 12 positions agree with TRBD2. This CDR3 comprises 19 residues. J was trimmed by 0 bases and V by 5 bases; bases with no gene match: 10. Per the germline V gene, CDR1 is SGHTA and CDR2 is FQGTGA. The CDR3 nucleotides read TGTGCCAGCAGCCCAAAAAGACTAGCGGGAGCTGCGAACACCGGGGAGCTGTTTTTT. The encoded protein is CASSPKRLAGAANTGELFF.

The rearrangement links TRBV6-1 to TRBJ1-2; D not certain. CDR3 length: 12 amino acids. From germline, CDR1 is MNHNS and CDR2 SASEGT. V gave up 5 bases and J gave up 7 bases, with 11 bases separating them. The CDR3 loop reads CASSKGLRGYTF. In DNA form, the CDR3 reads TGTGCCAGCAGTAAGGGCCTCCGTGGCTACACCTTC.

On this clone: Other DNA sequences within the sample encode an identical CDR3. CDR3 sequence (DNA): TGTGCCAGTGGGGCAGGGGTGGAGGAGACCCAGTACTTC. Translation: CASGAGVEETQYF. V gene TRBV9 combines with J gene TRBJ2-5, with a tentative D call TRBD1 (6 bases). This CDR3 region has 13 residues. V shed 8 bases and J shed 5 bases, with 16 bases lying between them. In germline, CDR1 is SGDLS, CDR2 YYNGEE.

The chain links TRBV28 to TRBJ2-7; the match to TRBD2 covers 10 bases. The V and J ends lost 5 bases and 9 bases, in that order; junction bases with no gene match: 16. The CDR3 consists of 16 residues. Germline V lookup: CDR1 MDHEN, CDR2 SYDVKM. CDR3 in amino acids: CASSNALLAGVKAQYF. The CDR3 DNA reads as TGTGCCAGCAGTAACGCTCTTCTAGCGGGAGTCAAGGCGCAGTACTTC.

The CDR3 sequence is CASSSHRKEGVGGANVLTF. The DNA for the CDR3 is TGTGCCAGCAGCTCCCATAGAAAGGAAGGGGTAGGGGGGGCCAACGTCCTGACTTTC. This chain links TRBV7-8 with TRBJ2-6; maybe TRBD1 (5 bases). There are 19 residues in the CDR3. The germline V gene has CDR1 SGHVS and CDR2 FQNEAQ. With 4 bases removed from V and 4 bases from J, the gap between germline ends came to 23 bases.

This clone appeared a few times. The V gene is TRBV25-1, the J gene TRBJ1-1; D might be TRBD1 (5 bases). Germline assignment: CDR1 MGHDK and CDR2 SYGVNS. The CDR3 has 14 residues. V was clipped by 0 bases and J by 2 bases, with 7 bases between them. DNA for the CDR3: TGTGCCAGCAGTGAATATGGGGGTAACACTGAAGCTTTCTTT. Protein: CASSEYGGNTEAFF.